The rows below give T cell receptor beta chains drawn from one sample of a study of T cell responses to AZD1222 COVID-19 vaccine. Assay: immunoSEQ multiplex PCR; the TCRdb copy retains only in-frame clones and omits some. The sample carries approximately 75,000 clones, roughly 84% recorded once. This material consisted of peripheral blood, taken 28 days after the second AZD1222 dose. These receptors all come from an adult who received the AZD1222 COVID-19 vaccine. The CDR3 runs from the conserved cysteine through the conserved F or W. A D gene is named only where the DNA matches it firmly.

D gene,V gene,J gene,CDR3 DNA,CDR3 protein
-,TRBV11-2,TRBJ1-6,TGTGCCAGCAGCTTCTCAGGGAGCAATTCACCCCTCCACTTT,CASSFSGSNSPLHF
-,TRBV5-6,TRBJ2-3,TGTGCCAGCAGCTTCTACGGGGTAGATATAGATACGCAGTATTTT,CASSFYGVDIDTQYF
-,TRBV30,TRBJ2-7,TGTGCCTGGAGTGTTGGGGCGGTCAGAGAGCAGTACTTC,CAWSVGAVREQYF
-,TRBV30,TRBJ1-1,TGTGCCTGGAGTGGTACTGGCACAGCTTTCTTT,CAWSGTGTAFF
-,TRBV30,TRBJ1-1,TGTGCCCTGGCCCTTGGGGGGAGGACTGAAGCTTTCTTT,CALALGGRTEAFF
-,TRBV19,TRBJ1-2,TGTGCCAGTAGTTTAGGGCGCTATGGCTACACCTTC,CASSLGRYGYTF
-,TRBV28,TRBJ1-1,TGTGCCAGCAGGGCACAGGGTGCAGAAAACACTGAAGCTTTCTTT,CASRAQGAENTEAFF
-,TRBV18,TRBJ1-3,TGTGCCAGCTCACCCTCCCAGTGGATCTCTGGAAACACCATATATTTT,CASSPSQWISGNTIYF
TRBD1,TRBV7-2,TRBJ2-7,TGTGCCAGCAGCTCACAGGGGACAGGTTTCTACGAGCAGTACTTC,CASSSQGTGFYEQYF
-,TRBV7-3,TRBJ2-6,TGTGCCAGCAGCTTATATTCTGGGGCCAACGTCCTGACTTTC,CASSLYSGANVLTF